This note documents a single TCR beta chain sequence. Its target is unknown. Amplification used 60 Vbeta primers and 13 Jbeta primers. Libraries were prepared by immunoSEQ multiplex PCR; TCRdb keeps only in-frame clonotypes and omits some of them. The sample yields 100,000 to 150,000 clones, about 80% seen once. Trimming at V came to 4 bases and at J to 9 bases, leaving 10 bases not matched to a gene. In germline, CDR1 is SGHRS, CDR2 YFSETQ. The CDR3 is made up of 15 amino acids. The data are from a study of cytomegalovirus exposure and HLA in healthy donors. Regarding the study as a whole: Follow-up analysis found HLA locus-dependent TCR association rates, highest for DRB1 and lowest for HLA-C. Clonal expansion was found to be greater in HLA-associated TCR beta chains than in equally common others in a later analysis.

The TCR comes from a woman aged 40 to 50 in good health and CMV-seropositive. This sequence joins TRBV5-1 and TRBJ2-1; 10 positions agree with TRBD2. The sample comprised PBMCs. The CDR3 is CASSTGTSAPGEQFF. The CDR3 DNA reads TGCGCCAGCAGCACCGGGACTAGCGCCCCGGGTGAGCAGTTCTTC.